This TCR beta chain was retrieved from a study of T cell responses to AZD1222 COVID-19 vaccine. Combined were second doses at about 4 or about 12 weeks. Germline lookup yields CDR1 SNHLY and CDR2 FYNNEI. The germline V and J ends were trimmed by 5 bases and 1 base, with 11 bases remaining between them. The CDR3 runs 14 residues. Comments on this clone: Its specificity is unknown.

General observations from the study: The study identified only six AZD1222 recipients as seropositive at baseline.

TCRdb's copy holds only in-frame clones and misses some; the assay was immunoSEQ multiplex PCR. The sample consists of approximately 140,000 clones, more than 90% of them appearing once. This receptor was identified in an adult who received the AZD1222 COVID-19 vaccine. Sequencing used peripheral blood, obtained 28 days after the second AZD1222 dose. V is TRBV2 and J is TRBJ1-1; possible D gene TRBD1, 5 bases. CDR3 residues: CASSFLDKNTEAFF. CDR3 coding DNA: TGTGCCAGCAGTTTTTTGGACAAGAACACTGAAGCTTTCTTT. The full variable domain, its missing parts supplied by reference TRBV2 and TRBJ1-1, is EPEVTQTPSHQVTQMGQEVILRCVPISNHLYFYWYRQILGQKVEFLVSFYNNEISEKSEIFDDQFSVERPDGSNFTLKIRSTKLEDSAMYFCASSFLDKNTEAFFGQGTRLTVV.